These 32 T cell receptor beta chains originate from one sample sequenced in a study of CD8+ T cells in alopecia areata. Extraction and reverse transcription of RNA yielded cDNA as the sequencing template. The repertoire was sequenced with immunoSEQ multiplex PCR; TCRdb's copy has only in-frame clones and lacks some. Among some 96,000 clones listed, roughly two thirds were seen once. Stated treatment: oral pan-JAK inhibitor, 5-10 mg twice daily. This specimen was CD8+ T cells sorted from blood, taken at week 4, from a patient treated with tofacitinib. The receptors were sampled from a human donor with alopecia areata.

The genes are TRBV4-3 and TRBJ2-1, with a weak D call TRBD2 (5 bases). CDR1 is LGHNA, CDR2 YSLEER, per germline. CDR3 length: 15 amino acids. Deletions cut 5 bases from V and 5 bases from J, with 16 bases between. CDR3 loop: CASSDGGEWNNEQFF. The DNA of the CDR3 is TGCGCCAGCAGCGACGGTGGGGAGTGGAACAATGAGCAGTTCTTC.

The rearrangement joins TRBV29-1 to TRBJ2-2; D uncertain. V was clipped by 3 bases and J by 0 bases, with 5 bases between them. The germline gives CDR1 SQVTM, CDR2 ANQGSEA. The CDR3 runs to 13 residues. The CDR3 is CSVESPNTGELFF. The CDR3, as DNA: TGCAGCGTTGAGTCCCCGAACACCGGGGAGCTGTTTTTT.

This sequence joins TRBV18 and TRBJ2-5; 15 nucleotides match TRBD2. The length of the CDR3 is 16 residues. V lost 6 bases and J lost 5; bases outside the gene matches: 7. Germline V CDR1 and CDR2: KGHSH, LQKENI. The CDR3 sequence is CASSSGTSGRLETQYF. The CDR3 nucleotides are TGTGCCAGCTCGTCAGGGACTAGCGGGAGGCTGGAGACCCAGTACTTC.

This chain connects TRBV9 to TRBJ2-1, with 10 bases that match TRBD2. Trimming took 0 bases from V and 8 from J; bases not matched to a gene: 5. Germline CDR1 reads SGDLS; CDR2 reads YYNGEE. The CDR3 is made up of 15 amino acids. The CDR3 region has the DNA TGTGCCAGCAGCGTAGAAGCGGGGGGGCGTGATGAGCAGTTCTTC. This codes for CASSVEAGGRDEQFF.

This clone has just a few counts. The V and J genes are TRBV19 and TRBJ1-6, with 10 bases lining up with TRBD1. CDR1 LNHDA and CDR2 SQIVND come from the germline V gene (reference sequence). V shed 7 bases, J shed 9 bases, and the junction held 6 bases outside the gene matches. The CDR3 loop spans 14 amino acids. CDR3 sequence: CASTPTGGGSPLHF. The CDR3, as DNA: TGTGCCAGTACCCCGACAGGGGGCGGTTCACCCCTCCACTTT. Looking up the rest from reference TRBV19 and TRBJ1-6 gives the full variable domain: DGGITQSPKYLFRKEGQNVTLSCEQNLNHDAMYWYRQDPGQGLRLIYYSQIVNDFQKGDIAEGYSVSREKKESFPLTVTSAQKNPTAFYLCASTPTGGGSPLHFGNGTRLTVT.

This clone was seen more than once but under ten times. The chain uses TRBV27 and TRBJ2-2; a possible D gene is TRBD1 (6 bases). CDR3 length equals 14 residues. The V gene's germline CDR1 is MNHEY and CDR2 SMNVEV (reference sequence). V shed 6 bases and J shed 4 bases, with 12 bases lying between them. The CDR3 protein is CASSFTGITGELFF. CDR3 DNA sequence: TGTGCCAGCAGCTTCACAGGGATCACCGGGGAGCTGTTTTTT.

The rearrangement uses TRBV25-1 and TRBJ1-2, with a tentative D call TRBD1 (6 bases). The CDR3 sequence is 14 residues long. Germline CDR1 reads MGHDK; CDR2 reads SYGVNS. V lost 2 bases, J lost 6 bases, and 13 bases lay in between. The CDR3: CASSELGASDGYTF. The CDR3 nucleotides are TGTGCCAGCAGTGAACTGGGGGCATCGGATGGCTACACCTTC.

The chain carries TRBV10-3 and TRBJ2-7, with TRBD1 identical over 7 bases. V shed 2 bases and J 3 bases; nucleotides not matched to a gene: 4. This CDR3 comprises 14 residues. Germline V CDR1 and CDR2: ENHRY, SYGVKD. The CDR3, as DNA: TGTGCCATCAGTGAGGGACAGGAATACTACGAGCAGTACTTC. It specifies CAISEGQEYYEQYF.

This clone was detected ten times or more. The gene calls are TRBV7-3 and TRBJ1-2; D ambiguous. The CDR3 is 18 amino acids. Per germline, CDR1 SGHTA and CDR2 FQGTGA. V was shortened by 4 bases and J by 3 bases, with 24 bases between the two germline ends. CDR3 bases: TGTGCCAGCAGCTCCCCCGAGGAAGGTTATGCGACTGACTATGGCTACACCTTC. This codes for CASSSPEEGYATDYGYTF.

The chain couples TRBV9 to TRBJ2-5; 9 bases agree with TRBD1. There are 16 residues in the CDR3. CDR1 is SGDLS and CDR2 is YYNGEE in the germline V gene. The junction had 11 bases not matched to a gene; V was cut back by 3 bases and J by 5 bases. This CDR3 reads CASSGRTGANSETQYF. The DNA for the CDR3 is TGTGCCAGCAGCGGACGGACAGGGGCGAACTCGGAGACCCAGTACTTC. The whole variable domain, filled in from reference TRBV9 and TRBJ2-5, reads DSGVTQTPKHLITATGQRVTLRCSPRSGDLSVYWYQQSLDQGLQFLIQYYNGEERAKGNILERFSAQQFPDLHSELNLSSLELGDSALYFCASSGRTGANSETQYFGPGTRLLVL.

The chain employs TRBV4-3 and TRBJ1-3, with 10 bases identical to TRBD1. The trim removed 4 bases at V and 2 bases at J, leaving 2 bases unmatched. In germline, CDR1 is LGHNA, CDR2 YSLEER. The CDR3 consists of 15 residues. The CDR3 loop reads CASSPGQGAGNTIYF. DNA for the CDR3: TGCGCCAGCAGCCCCGGACAGGGGGCTGGAAACACCATATATTTT.

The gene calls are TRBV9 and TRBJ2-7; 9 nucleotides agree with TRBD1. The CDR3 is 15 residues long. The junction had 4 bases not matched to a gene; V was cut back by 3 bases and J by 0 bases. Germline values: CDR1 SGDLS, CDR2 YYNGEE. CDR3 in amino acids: CASSAGTGISYEQYF. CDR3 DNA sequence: TGTGCCAGCAGCGCTGGGACAGGGATCTCCTACGAGCAGTACTTC.

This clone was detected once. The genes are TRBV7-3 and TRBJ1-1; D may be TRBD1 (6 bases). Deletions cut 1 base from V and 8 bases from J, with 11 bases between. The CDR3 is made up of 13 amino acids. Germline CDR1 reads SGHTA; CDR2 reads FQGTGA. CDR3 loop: CASSLMVGAEAFF. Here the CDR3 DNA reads TGTGCCAGCAGCTTAATGGTGGGGGCGGAAGCTTTCTTT.

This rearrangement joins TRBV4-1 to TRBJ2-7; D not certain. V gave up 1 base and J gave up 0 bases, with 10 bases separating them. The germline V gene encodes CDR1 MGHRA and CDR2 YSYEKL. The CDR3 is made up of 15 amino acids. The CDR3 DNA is TGCGCCAGCAGCCAAGTGCTAGTCCGCTCCTACGAGCAGTACTTC. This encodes CASSQVLVRSYEQYF.

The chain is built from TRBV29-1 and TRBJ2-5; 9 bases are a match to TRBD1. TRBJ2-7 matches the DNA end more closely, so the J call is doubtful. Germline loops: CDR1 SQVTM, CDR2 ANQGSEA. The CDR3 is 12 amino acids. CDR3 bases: TGCAGCGGCGGGACAGGGACCTACGAGCAGTACTTC. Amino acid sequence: CSGGTGTYEQYF.

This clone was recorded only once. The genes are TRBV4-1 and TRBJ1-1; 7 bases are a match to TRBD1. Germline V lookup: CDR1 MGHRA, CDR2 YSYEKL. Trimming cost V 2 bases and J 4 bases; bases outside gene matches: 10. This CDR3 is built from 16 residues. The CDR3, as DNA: TGCGCCAGCAGCCAAAACCTTCAGGGGGTGCTCACTGAAGCTTTCTTT. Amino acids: CASSQNLQGVLTEAFF.

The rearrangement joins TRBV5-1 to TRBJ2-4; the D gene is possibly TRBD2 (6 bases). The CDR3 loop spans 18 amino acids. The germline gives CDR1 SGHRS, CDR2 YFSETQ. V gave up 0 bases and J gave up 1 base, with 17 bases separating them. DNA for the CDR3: TGCGCCAGCAGCTTGGCGGTGGGCGTCGCGGGGGCCAAAAACATTCAGTACTTC. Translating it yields CASSLAVGVAGAKNIQYF. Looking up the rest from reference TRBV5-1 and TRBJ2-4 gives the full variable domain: KAGVTQTPRYLIKTRGQQVTLSCSPISGHRSVSWYQQTPGQGLQFLFEYFSETQRNKGNFPGRFSGRQFSNSRSEMNVSTLELGDSALYLCASSLAVGVAGAKNIQYFGAGTRLSVL.

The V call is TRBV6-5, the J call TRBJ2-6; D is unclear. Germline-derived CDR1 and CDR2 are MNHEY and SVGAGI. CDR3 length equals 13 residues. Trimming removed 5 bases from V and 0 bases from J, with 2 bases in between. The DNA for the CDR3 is TGTGCCAGCAGTGGCTCTGGGGCCAACGTCCTGACTTTC. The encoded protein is CASSGSGANVLTF.

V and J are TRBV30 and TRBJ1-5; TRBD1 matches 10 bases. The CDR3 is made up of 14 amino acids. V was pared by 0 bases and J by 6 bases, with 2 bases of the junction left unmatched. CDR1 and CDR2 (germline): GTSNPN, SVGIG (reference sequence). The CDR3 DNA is TGTGCCTGGAGTGTTGGACAGGGGGTTCAGCCCCAGCATTTT. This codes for CAWSVGQGVQPQHF. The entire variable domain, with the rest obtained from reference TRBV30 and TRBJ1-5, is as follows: SQTIHQWPATLVQPVGSPLSLECTVEGTSNPNLYWYRQAAGRGLQLLFYSVGIGQISSEVPQNLSASRPQDRQFILSSKKLLLSDSGFYLCAWSVGQGVQPQHFGDGTRLSIL.

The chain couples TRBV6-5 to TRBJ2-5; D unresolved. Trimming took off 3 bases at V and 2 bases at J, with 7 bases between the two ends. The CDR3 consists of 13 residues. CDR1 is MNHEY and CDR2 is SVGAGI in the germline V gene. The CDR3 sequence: CASSYTSQETQYF. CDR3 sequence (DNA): TGTGCCAGCAGTTATACAAGTCAAGAGACCCAGTACTTC.

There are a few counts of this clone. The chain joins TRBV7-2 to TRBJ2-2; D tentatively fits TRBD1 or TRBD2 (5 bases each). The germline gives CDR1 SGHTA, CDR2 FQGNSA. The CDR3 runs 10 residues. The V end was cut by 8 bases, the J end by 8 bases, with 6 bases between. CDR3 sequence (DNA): TGTGCCAGCGGGGGAGGGGAGCTGTTTTTT. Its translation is CASGGGELFF.

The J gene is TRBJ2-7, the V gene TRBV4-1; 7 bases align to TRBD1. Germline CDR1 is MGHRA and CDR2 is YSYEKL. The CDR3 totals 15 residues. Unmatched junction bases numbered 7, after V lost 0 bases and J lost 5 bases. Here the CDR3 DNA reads TGCGCCAGCAGCCAAGATCAGCAGGGGGTGGACGAGCAGTACTTC. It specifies CASSQDQQGVDEQYF.

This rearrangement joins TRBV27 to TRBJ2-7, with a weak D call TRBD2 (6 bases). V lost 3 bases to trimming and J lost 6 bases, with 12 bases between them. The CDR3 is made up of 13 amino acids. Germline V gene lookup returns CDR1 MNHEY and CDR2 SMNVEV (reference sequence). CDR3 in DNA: TGTGCCAGCAGTTTCGGAGGGGTCGGCGAGCAGTACTTC. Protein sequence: CASSFGGVGEQYF.

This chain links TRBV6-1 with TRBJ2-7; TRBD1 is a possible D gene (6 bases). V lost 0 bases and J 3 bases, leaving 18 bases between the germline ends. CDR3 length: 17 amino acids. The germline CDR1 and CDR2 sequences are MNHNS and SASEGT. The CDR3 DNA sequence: TGTGCCAGCAGTGAAGCGGTCTGGGACACGCGAAACTACGAGCAGTACTTC. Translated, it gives CASSEAVWDTRNYEQYF.

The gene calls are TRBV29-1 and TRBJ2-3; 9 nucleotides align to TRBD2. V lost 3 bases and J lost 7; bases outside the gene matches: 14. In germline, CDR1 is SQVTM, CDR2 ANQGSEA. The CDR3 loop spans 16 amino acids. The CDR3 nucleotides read TGCAGCGTTGAGGGCTCGGTGGCTAGCGGGGAATATACGCAGTATTTT. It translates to CSVEGSVASGEYTQYF.

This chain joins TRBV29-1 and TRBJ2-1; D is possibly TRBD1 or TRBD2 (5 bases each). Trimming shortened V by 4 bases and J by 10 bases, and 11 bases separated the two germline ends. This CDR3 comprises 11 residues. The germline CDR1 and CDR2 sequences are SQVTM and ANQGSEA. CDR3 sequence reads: CSVALEGEQFF. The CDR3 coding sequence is TGCAGCGTTGCGCTTGAGGGGGAGCAGTTCTTC.

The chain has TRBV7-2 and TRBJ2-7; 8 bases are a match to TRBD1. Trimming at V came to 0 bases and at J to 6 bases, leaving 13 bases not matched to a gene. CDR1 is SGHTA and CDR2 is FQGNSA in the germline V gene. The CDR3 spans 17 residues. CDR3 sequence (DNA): TGTGCCAGCAGCTTAGCGCGCGTGGGGCAGGGGGCTGTCGAGCAGTACTTC. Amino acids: CASSLARVGQGAVEQYF.

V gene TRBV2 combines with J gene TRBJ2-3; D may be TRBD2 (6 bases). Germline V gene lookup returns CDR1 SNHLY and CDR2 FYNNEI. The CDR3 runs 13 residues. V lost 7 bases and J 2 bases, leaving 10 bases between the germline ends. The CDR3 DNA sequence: TGTGCCAGCATTTCTAGCGCCACAGATACGCAGTATTTT. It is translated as CASISSATDTQYF. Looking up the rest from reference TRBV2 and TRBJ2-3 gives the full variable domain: EPEVTQTPSHQVTQMGQEVILRCVPISNHLYFYWYRQILGQKVEFLVSFYNNEISEKSEIFDDQFSVERPDGSNFTLKIRSTKLEDSAMYFCASISSATDTQYFGPGTRLTVL.

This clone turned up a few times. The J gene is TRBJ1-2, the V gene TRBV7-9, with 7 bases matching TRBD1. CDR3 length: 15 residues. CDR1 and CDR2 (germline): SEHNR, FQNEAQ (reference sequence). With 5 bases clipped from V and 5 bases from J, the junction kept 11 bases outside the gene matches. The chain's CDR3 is CASSDDRVVWYGYTF. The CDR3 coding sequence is TGTGCCAGCAGCGATGACAGGGTGGTTTGGTATGGCTACACCTTC.

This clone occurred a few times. The chain's CDR3 is CASSPYRGGNQPQHF. The CDR3 DNA follows: TGTGCCAGCAGCCCCTACAGGGGTGGCAATCAGCCCCAGCATTTT. The chain carries TRBV28 and TRBJ1-5, with 7 bases aligning to TRBD1. The germline gives CDR1 MDHEN, CDR2 SYDVKM. V lost 6 bases to trimming and J lost 2 bases; unmatched junction nucleotides: 7. The CDR3 runs to 15 residues.

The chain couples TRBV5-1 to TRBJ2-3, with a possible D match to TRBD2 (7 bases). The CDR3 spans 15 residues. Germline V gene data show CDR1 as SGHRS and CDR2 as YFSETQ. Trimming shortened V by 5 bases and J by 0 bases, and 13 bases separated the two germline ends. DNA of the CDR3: TGCGCCAGCAGGACTGCGGGGGCTAGCACAGATACGCAGTATTTT. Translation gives CASRTAGASTDTQYF. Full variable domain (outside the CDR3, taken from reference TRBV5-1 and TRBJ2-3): KAGVTQTPRYLIKTRGQQVTLSCSPISGHRSVSWYQQTPGQGLQFLFEYFSETQRNKGNFPGRFSGRQFSNSRSEMNVSTLELGDSALYLCASRTAGASTDTQYFGPGTRLTVL.

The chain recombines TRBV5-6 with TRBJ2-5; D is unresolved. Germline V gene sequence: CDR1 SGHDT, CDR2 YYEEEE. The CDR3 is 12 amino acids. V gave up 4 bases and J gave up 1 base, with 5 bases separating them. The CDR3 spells CASSPSQETQYF. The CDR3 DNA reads TGTGCCAGCAGCCCTTCCCAAGAGACCCAGTACTTC.